Listed here are 30 T cell receptor beta chains from one sample, sequenced in a study of technical replicates of blood from a handful of donors. Method: immunoSEQ multiplex PCR; TCRdb's copy keeps in-frame clones and lacks some. The sample holds roughly 92,000 clones, about 95% seen once. The material sequenced was T cells isolated from PBMCs. The receptor source for this set is a human donor in good health.

The chain has TRBV4-1 and TRBJ2-3, with no clear D. Trimming shortened V by 4 bases and J by 0 bases, and 11 bases separated the two germline ends. CDR1 is MGHRA and CDR2 is YSYEKL in the germline V gene. CDR3 length: 15 amino acids. CDR3 loop: CASSPPGASTDTQYF. The DNA of the CDR3 is TGCGCCAGCAGCCCCCCGGGTGCAAGCACAGATACGCAGTATTTT.

CDR3 residues: CASSLIREVNTEAFF. The DNA of the CDR3 is TGTGCCAGCTCACTCATCAGGGAAGTGAACACTGAAGCTTTCTTT. This chain joins TRBV18 and TRBJ1-1, with D possibly matching TRBD1 (5 bases). The V gene's germline CDR1 is KGHSH and CDR2 LQKENI. V was clipped by 4 bases and J by 0 bases, with 12 bases between them. This CDR3 region has 15 residues.

The rearrangement links TRBV7-8 to TRBJ1-5, with 7 bases matching TRBD1. The ends lost 5 bases at V and 5 bases at J; junction bases unmatched: 6. Germline V lookup: CDR1 SGHVS, CDR2 FQNEAQ. There are 14 residues in the CDR3. CDR3 in amino acids: CASSPNDRDQPQHF. The CDR3 coding sequence is TGTGCCAGCAGCCCGAACGACAGGGATCAGCCCCAGCATTTT.

The V and J genes are TRBV6-5 and TRBJ2-5; D gene unclear. With 5 bases removed from V and 4 bases from J, the gap between germline ends came to 8 bases. There are 12 residues in the CDR3. Germline lookup yields CDR1 MNHEY and CDR2 SVGAGI. CDR3 region: CASSQTGETQYF. DNA of the CDR3: TGTGCCAGCAGTCAGACGGGAGAGACCCAGTACTTC.

Comment on this clone: One junction end does not reproduce the germline sequence, and a read error may be involved. CDR3 in amino acids: CANSTNGGLVNEKLFF. CDR3 coding DNA: TGTGCCAACAGTACAAACGGGGGACTAGTTAATGAAAAACTGTTTTTT. This chain joins TRBV2 and TRBJ1-4; D might be TRBD1 (5 bases). The CDR3 is made up of 16 amino acids. From germline, CDR1 is SNHLY and CDR2 FYNNEI.

Notes on this clone: Other DNA sequences in the sample encode the same CDR3. The chain has TRBV9 and TRBJ1-1; D is unresolved. CDR1 is SGDLS and CDR2 is YYNGEE in the germline V gene. Trimming removed 0 bases from V and 5 bases from J, with 11 bases in between. The CDR3 extends over 14 amino acids. CDR3 loop: CASSVEEGGTEAFF. The CDR3, as DNA: TGTGCCAGCAGCGTAGAGGAGGGTGGAACTGAAGCTTTCTTT.

V usage is TRBV19 and J usage is TRBJ1-5, with D perhaps TRBD1 (6 bases). Germline values: CDR1 LNHDA, CDR2 SQIVND (reference sequence). This CDR3 comprises 14 residues. Trimming removed 5 bases from V and 4 bases from J, with 12 bases in between. The CDR3, as DNA: TGTGCCAGTAGTCAACAGGGTTGGAATCAGCCCCAGCATTTT. Protein: CASSQQGWNQPQHF.

This rearrangement joins TRBV29-1 to TRBJ1-2, with a tentative D call TRBD1 (5 bases). Germline V gives CDR1 SQVTM, CDR2 ANQGSEA. The ends were cut back, 1 base at V and 7 bases at J, with 16 bases in the middle. This CDR3 region has 14 residues. CDR3 sequence: CSVEGGAQSFGYTF. In DNA, the CDR3 is TGCAGCGTTGAAGGGGGCGCACAATCTTTTGGCTACACCTTC.

This clone was counted between two and nine times. The rearrangement uses TRBV30 and TRBJ2-5; 8 bases agree with TRBD2. Germline lookup yields CDR1 GTSNPN and CDR2 SVGIG (reference sequence). The CDR3 consists of 15 residues. After removal of 7 bases from V and 2 bases from J, the junction contained 12 bases not matched to a gene. The CDR3 DNA sequence: TGTGCCTCCCTTAGATCACTAGCGGCTCAAGAGACCCAGTACTTC. Its protein product is CASLRSLAAQETQYF.

V gene TRBV6-1 combines with J gene TRBJ1-2; D ambiguous. This CDR3 contains 13 residues. V dropped 6 bases and J dropped 5 bases, with 13 bases sitting between them. The V gene's germline CDR1 is MNHNS and CDR2 SASEGT. CDR3 sequence reads: CASREPILYGYTF. The CDR3 DNA reads as TGTGCCAGCAGGGAACCTATTCTTTATGGCTACACCTTC.

The CDR3 reads CAWSLGQGLPEAFF. Here the CDR3 DNA reads TGTGCCTGGAGTCTAGGACAGGGTCTTCCTGAAGCTTTCTTT. The chain uses TRBV30 and TRBJ1-1, with 8 nucleotides matching TRBD1. The V and J ends lost 2 bases and 6 bases, in that order; junction bases with no gene match: 8. Germline CDR1 and CDR2: GTSNPN and SVGIG (reference sequence). CDR3 length equals 14 residues.

The chain links TRBV9 to TRBJ2-3, with 9 bases that match TRBD2. CDR3 size: 15 residues. Losses at the gene ends were 0 bases for V and 5 bases for J; bases not matched to a gene: 4. The V gene's germline CDR1 is SGDLS and CDR2 YYNGEE. The CDR3 region has the DNA TGTGCCAGCAGCGTAGGGGGACTAGCCGGAGATACGCAGTATTTT. It yields the protein CASSVGGLAGDTQYF.

V usage is TRBV7-2 and J usage is TRBJ2-7, with 9 bases aligning to TRBD2. The CDR3 runs to 16 residues. CDR1 and CDR2 from the germline V gene are SGHTA and FQGNSA. V lost 1 base and J lost 4; bases outside the gene matches: 8. The CDR3 region has the DNA TGTGCCAGCAGCTTAGGCGGGAGGGCCTCTTTATACGAGCAGTACTTC. Its protein is CASSLGGRASLYEQYF. The full variable domain, with the rest looked up from reference TRBV7-2 and TRBJ2-7, is GAGVSQSPSNKVTEKGKDVELRCDPISGHTALYWYRQSLGQGLEFLIYFQGNSAPDKSGLPSDRFSAERTGGSVSTLTIQRTQQEDSAVYLCASSLGGRASLYEQYFGPGTRLTVT.

The chain is built from TRBV6-6 and TRBJ2-7, with 9 positions matching TRBD2. The germline V gene encodes CDR1 MNHNY and CDR2 SVGAGI (reference sequence). Germline trimming cut 6 bases from V and 0 bases from J; bases unmatched to any gene: 3. CDR3 length equals 14 residues. The CDR3 DNA sequence: TGTGCCAGCAGCGGGCGGGGGGGCTCCTACGAGCAGTACTTC. Amino acid sequence: CASSGRGGSYEQYF.

This clone came up once. This chain links TRBV10-2 with TRBJ1-5, with TRBD1 as a possible D gene (6 bases). The CDR3 has 14 residues. The V gene's germline CDR1 is WSHSY and CDR2 SAAADI. V gave up 5 bases and J gave up 3 bases, with 11 bases separating them. CDR3 sequence (DNA): TGCGCCAGCAGTAAGGACAGAGACAATCAGCCCCAGCATTTT. Translating gives CASSKDRDNQPQHF.

This clone has only one observation. This chain uses TRBV19 with TRBJ1-5, with 8 bases matching TRBD1. The germline V gene has CDR1 LNHDA and CDR2 SQIVND (reference sequence). The CDR3 loop spans 14 amino acids. The ends lost 6 bases at V and 6 bases at J; junction bases unmatched: 7. The CDR3 DNA is TGTGCCAGTAGATCGGACAGGGAAGTTCAGCCCCAGCATTTT. Protein sequence: CASRSDREVQPQHF.

V is TRBV6-1 and J is TRBJ1-5, with 7 bases matching TRBD1. The V segment lost 7 bases and the J segment 4 bases; nucleotides outside the gene matches: 10. The CDR3 extends over 15 amino acids. Germline CDR1 reads MNHNS; CDR2 reads SASEGT. CDR3 coding DNA: TGTGCCAGCAACCCGACCGGGACAGAGAATCAGCCCCAGCATTTT. The encoded protein is CASNPTGTENQPQHF.

The CDR3: CASIGARGGSATDTQYF. In DNA, the CDR3 is TGTGCCAGTATCGGAGCCCGAGGAGGTAGCGCCACAGATACGCAGTATTTT. V gene TRBV19 combines with J gene TRBJ2-3; TRBD2 is a possible D gene (5 bases). V shed 7 bases and J shed 2 bases, with 22 bases lying between them. The CDR3 sequence is 17 residues long. Germline V lookup: CDR1 LNHDA, CDR2 SQIVND (reference sequence).

The chain links TRBV19 to TRBJ2-5, with 10 nucleotides matching TRBD1. CDR1 and CDR2 from the germline V gene are LNHDA and SQIVND (reference sequence). This CDR3 contains 15 residues. Trimming cost V 8 bases and J 7 bases; bases outside gene matches: 13. The CDR3 nucleotides read TGTGCCAGTCGGAAAGACGGGGACAGGGGTGTGACCCAGTACTTC. It yields the protein CASRKDGDRGVTQYF. The full variable domain, with the rest looked up from reference TRBV19 and TRBJ2-5, is DGGITQSPKYLFRKEGQNVTLSCEQNLNHDAMYWYRQDPGQGLRLIYYSQIVNDFQKGDIAEGYSVSREKKESFPLTVTSAQKNPTAFYLCASRKDGDRGVTQYFGPGTRLLVL.

The chain is built from TRBV27 and TRBJ2-1, with TRBD1 matching 8 bases. V trimming: 4 bases; J trimming: 9 bases; junction bases outside the gene matches: 8. In germline, CDR1 is MNHEY, CDR2 SMNVEV (reference sequence). There are 14 residues in the CDR3. The CDR3 bases are TGTGCCAGCAGTTCGGACAGGGTGGGTATTGAGCAGTTCTTC. Translation gives CASSSDRVGIEQFF.

The chain has TRBV7-2 and TRBJ2-1; 7 bases line up with TRBD2. The CDR3 is 15 amino acids. In germline, CDR1 is SGHTA, CDR2 FQGNSA. J lost 2 bases, V lost 5 bases, and 6 bases had no gene match. CDR3 loop: CASSPGLEPYNEQFF. CDR3 in DNA: TGTGCCAGCAGCCCCGGACTAGAGCCCTACAATGAGCAGTTCTTC.

The rearrangement links TRBV11-1 to TRBJ1-1; D is unclear. Trimming removed 4 bases from V and 0 bases from J, with 6 bases in between. This CDR3 comprises 13 residues. Germline CDR1 is SGHAT and CDR2 is FQDESV (reference sequence). CDR3 sequence (DNA): TGTGCCAGCAGCTCGAGGGTGAACACTGAAGCTTTCTTT. Translating gives CASSSRVNTEAFF.

V is TRBV5-4 and J is TRBJ1-2, with D perhaps TRBD1 (5 bases). Germline assignment: CDR1 SGHNT and CDR2 YYREEE (reference sequence). Trimming took off 0 bases at V and 6 bases at J, with 9 bases between the two ends. The CDR3 loop spans 13 amino acids. The CDR3 spells CASSLVAGNGYTF. The CDR3 DNA sequence: TGTGCCAGCAGCTTGGTGGCAGGGAATGGCTACACCTTC.

This chain joins TRBV29-1 and TRBJ2-2; TRBD2 might be the D (5 bases). Trimming stripped 6 bases from V and 13 bases from J, with 15 bases between. This CDR3 has 11 residues. Germline CDR1 reads SQVTM; CDR2 reads ANQGSEA. CDR3 nucleotide sequence: TGCAGCGTGATAGGAGGCCGGGGGCTGTTTTTT. The encoded protein is CSVIGGRGLFF.

The rearrangement joins TRBV19 to TRBJ2-7, with TRBD2 identical over 14 bases. The CDR3 runs 18 residues. Germline V gene data show CDR1 as LNHDA and CDR2 as SQIVND (reference sequence). J lost 5 bases, V lost 3 bases, and 12 bases had no gene match. CDR3 residues: CASSMGLAGAIRVNEQYF. In nucleotides, the CDR3 is TGTGCCAGTAGTATGGGACTAGCGGGAGCTATCCGGGTCAACGAGCAGTACTTC.

The chain recombines TRBV25-1 with TRBJ1-4, with 10 bases fitting TRBD1. Germline CDR1 reads MGHDK; CDR2 reads SYGVNS. J lost 11 bases, V lost 3 bases, and 9 bases had no gene match. CDR3 length: 15 amino acids. For the CDR3, the DNA is TGTGCCAGCAGTGAGTCGACAGGGGGCCTTAACAAACTGTTTTTT. Residues: CASSESTGGLNKLFF.

This clone was observed a single time. V is TRBV7-2 and J is TRBJ2-7; 8 bases are a match to TRBD1. There are 16 residues in the CDR3. The V segment lost 1 base and the J segment 4 bases; nucleotides outside the gene matches: 9. CDR1 and CDR2 from the germline V gene are SGHTA and FQGNSA. The CDR3 nucleotides read TGTGCCAGCAGCTTAGGACGTCGGACAGGGCCTTACGAGCAGTACTTC. This sequence encodes CASSLGRRTGPYEQYF.

The chain carries TRBV7-3 and TRBJ2-1; weak D call: TRBD2 (6 bases). Deletions cut 2 bases from V and 4 bases from J, with 12 bases between. The CDR3 loop spans 15 amino acids. The germline V gene has CDR1 SGHTA and CDR2 FQGTGA. CDR3 residues: CASSLGASAYNEQFF. Here the CDR3 DNA reads TGTGCCAGCAGCTTAGGAGCTAGCGCATACAATGAGCAGTTCTTC.

The J gene is TRBJ2-6, the V gene TRBV7-3, with a tentative D call TRBD1 (6 bases). This CDR3 spans 20 amino acids. V was pared by 5 bases and J by 0 bases, with 23 bases between. Germline assignment: CDR1 SGHTA and CDR2 FQGTGA. The CDR3 region is CASSLTFGQTRTSGANVLTF. DNA of the CDR3: TGTGCCAGCAGCCTTACGTTCGGACAGACCAGGACCTCTGGGGCCAACGTCCTGACTTTC.

The chain employs TRBV5-6 and TRBJ1-1; D may be TRBD1 (5 bases). The germline V and J ends were trimmed by 4 bases and 11 bases, with 21 bases remaining between them. Germline V lookup: CDR1 SGHDT, CDR2 YYEEEE. CDR3 length: 14 amino acids. The CDR3 DNA follows: TGTGCCAGCAGCCACTTCGGGGGGGGAGCGGAGGCTTTCTTT. Its translation is CASSHFGGGAEAFF.